What follows is one T cell receptor (beta chain) and its context. The data belong to a study of human T cells and chemical hapten exposure. TCRdb redid the calling of the RACE reads with MiXCR, one entry per CDR3 protein. The sample consists of about 52,000 distinct CDR3 sequences, about 11% of them appearing once. Time point described: patch test 1, 2 weeks after DPC sensitization. Treatment in this sample: therapeutic diphenylcyclopropenone sensitization with weekly scalp DPC. Unfractionated whole blood yielded the extracted total RNA. Germline values: CDR1 MNHEY, CDR2 SMNVEV (reference sequence). The CDR3 spans 17 residues. Trimming pared 0 bases from V and 9 bases from J, leaving 18 bases between.

The V call is TRBV27, the J call TRBJ1-6, with D unresolved. The specimen comprised whole blood, sampled in connection with sensitization to the hapten diphenylcyclopropenone (DPC). The TCR was taken from a woman aged 40 to 50 with alopecia areata. Some clones in this sample may be carry-over from other donors' samples. CDR3 residues: CASSLSREPPISSPLHF. DNA for the CDR3: TGTGCCAGCAGTTTATCGAGGGAACCACCTATCTCTTCACCCCTCCACTTT.